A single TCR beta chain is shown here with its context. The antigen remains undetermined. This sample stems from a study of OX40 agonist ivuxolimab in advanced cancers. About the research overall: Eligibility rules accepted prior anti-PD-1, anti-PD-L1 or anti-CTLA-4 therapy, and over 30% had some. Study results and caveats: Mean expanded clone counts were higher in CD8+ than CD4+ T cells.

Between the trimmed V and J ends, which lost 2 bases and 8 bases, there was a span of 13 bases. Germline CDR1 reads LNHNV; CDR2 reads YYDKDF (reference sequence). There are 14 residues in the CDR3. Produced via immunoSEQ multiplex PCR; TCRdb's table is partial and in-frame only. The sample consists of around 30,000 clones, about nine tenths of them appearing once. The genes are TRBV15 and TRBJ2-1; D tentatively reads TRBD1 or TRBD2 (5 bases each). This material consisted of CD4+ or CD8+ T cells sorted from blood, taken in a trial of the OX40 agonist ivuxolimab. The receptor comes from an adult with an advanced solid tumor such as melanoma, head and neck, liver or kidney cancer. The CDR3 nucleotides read TGTGCCACCAGCAGATATAAGGGACCTGATGAGCAGTTCTTC. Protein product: CATSRYKGPDEQFF.